The 14 T cell receptor beta chains presented below share a single source sample, sequenced in a study of CD8+CD57+ T cells in acquired aplastic anemia. The template for TCR beta VDJ and CDR3 sequence profiling was genomic DNA. One entry per CDR3 protein, called by TCRdb with MiXCR from the reads. The sample includes a few hundred thousand distinct CDR3 sequences, under 65% of them seen just once. The specimen sequenced was sorted CD4+, CD8+, or CD8+CD57+ T cells (not recorded which) from PBMCs. These TCRs come from a human donor in good health.

This clonotype was counted a single time. The genes are TRBV7-8 and TRBJ2-3; D is undetermined. The CDR3 consists of 15 residues. Trimming took 1 base from V and 1 from J, leaving 9 bases between them. The V gene's germline CDR1 is SGHVS and CDR2 FQNEAQ. In nucleotides, the CDR3 is TGTGCCAGCAGCTTAGGCTACGACGGCACAGATACGCAGTATTTT. Translated: CASSLGYDGTDTQYF.

This clonotype occurred many times. CDR3 sequence reads: CASCYLDLNTEAFF. As DNA, the CDR3 is TGCGCCAGCTGCTACCTGGACCTGAACACTGAAGCTTTCTTT. V usage is TRBV5-1 and J usage is TRBJ1-1; D gene unclear. Trimming took 7 bases from V and 0 from J, leaving 13 bases between them. The CDR3 sequence is 14 residues long. Germline V gene data show CDR1 as SGHRS and CDR2 as YFSETQ.

The V gene is TRBV25-1, the J gene TRBJ2-5; TRBD1 agrees at 9 bases. This CDR3 is built from 18 residues. CDR1 is MGHDK and CDR2 is SYGVNS in the germline V gene. The V and J ends lost 2 bases and 1 base, in that order; junction bases with no gene match: 11. CDR3 DNA sequence: TGTGCCAGCAGTGAACTCCTCCTTTCGACAGGGGGCCAAGAGACCCAGTACTTC. Translated, it gives CASSELLLSTGGQETQYF.

The genes are TRBV7-9 and TRBJ2-2; D is ambiguous. V shed 5 bases and J shed 5 bases, with 6 bases lying between them. The CDR3 has 12 amino acids. Germline V gene lookup returns CDR1 SEHNR and CDR2 FQNEAQ (reference sequence). This CDR3 is CASSLMTGELFF. The CDR3 region has the DNA TGTGCCAGCAGCCTAATGACCGGGGAGCTGTTTTTT.

On this clonotype: A junction boundary mismatches the germline segment, possibly from a read error. The rearrangement joins TRBV7-9 to TRBJ2-2, with a weak D call TRBD2 (6 bases). Per the germline V gene, CDR1 is SEHNR and CDR2 is FQNEAQ (reference sequence). This CDR3 comprises 10 residues. CDR3 amino acids: CASSLPGTLF. The CDR3 DNA is TGTGCCAGCAGCTTGCCCGGGACTCTTTTT.

This rearrangement joins TRBV20-1 to TRBJ2-7; D may be TRBD2 (6 bases). The CDR3 is 13 residues long. V shed 6 bases and J shed 0 bases, with 12 bases lying between them. In germline, CDR1 is DFQATT, CDR2 SNEGSKA (reference sequence). CDR3 sequence reads: CSAASAGSYEQYF. The CDR3 nucleotides read TGCAGTGCAGCTAGCGCGGGCTCCTACGAGCAGTACTTC.

The sample holds many counts of this clonotype. The chain's CDR3 is CASSPAQGAAGYGYTF. CDR3 nucleotides: TGCGCCAGCAGCCCAGCTCAGGGAGCCGCGGGCTATGGCTACACCTTC. The J gene is TRBJ1-2, the V gene TRBV4-3, with D possibly being TRBD1 (5 bases). V was shortened by 4 bases and J by 4 bases, with 19 bases between the two germline ends. This CDR3 comprises 16 residues. CDR1 and CDR2 from the germline V gene are LGHNA and YSLEER.

This chain joins TRBV7-9 and TRBJ2-7, with 12 nucleotides matching TRBD1. CDR1 is SEHNR, CDR2 FQNEAQ, per germline (reference sequence). V trimming: 5 bases; J trimming: 9 bases; junction bases outside the gene matches: 8. This CDR3 comprises 14 residues. CDR3 loop: CASSPTGTGGTQYF. The CDR3 DNA reads as TGTGCCAGCAGCCCCACCGGGACAGGGGGCACGCAGTACTTC.

This clonotype has ten or more counts. This chain joins TRBV6-4 and TRBJ2-1, with 10 nucleotides matching TRBD2. CDR3 length: 18 residues. CDR1 and CDR2 (germline): MRHNA, SNTAGT. J lost 5 bases, V lost 2 bases, and 12 bases had no gene match. The CDR3 DNA sequence: TGTGCCAGCAGTGACGACCCCCTAGCGGGGGTAAGGCACAATGAGCAGTTCTTC. Protein: CASSDDPLAGVRHNEQFF.

The rearrangement joins TRBV10-3 to TRBJ1-5; a possible D gene is TRBD1 (5 bases). Per the germline V gene, CDR1 is ENHRY and CDR2 is SYGVKD. The CDR3 length is 13 residues. V lost 11 bases to trimming and J lost 5 bases, with 16 bases between them. The CDR3 bases are TGTGCCCTCGGGGCGGGGGGGTATCAGCCCCAGCATTTT. Its protein is CALGAGGYQPQHF.

The V gene is TRBV7-3, the J gene TRBJ1-2; weak D call: TRBD1 (5 bases). CDR1 and CDR2 (germline): SGHTA, FQGTGA. Trimming left V 5 bases short and J 7 bases short, with 23 bases between. CDR3 length equals 16 residues. As DNA, the CDR3 is TGTGCCAGCAGCCCTCTTGCATTCGGGGGGGGAGCTGGCTACACCTTC. This encodes CASSPLAFGGGAGYTF. Full variable domain (missing parts from reference TRBV7-3 and TRBJ1-2): GAGVSQTPSNKVTEKGKYVELRCDPISGHTALYWYRQSLGQGPEFLIYFQGTGAADDSGLPNDRFFAVRPEGSVSTLKIQRTERGDSAVYLCASSPLAFGGGAGYTFGSGTRLTVV.

This rearrangement joins TRBV7-2 to TRBJ2-7; D not certain. CDR3 length: 15 amino acids. V was shortened by 0 bases and J by 1 base, with 10 bases between the two germline ends. Germline values: CDR1 SGHTA, CDR2 FQGNSA. The CDR3 coding sequence is TGTGCCAGCAGCTTAGCGGGATTGGGGTCCTACGAGCAGTACTTC. This codes for CASSLAGLGSYEQYF.

As regards this clonotype: A read error may explain this, as a much larger clone is one base away. The gene calls are TRBV10-3 and TRBJ1-3, with D uncertain. CDR1 is ENHRY and CDR2 is SYGVKD in the germline V gene. The ends were cut back, 7 bases at V and 8 bases at J, with 18 bases in the middle. The CDR3 runs to 14 residues. CDR3 DNA sequence: TGTGCCATCAACACCGGATTGGGTCCGGACACCATATATTTT. It encodes CAINTGLGPDTIYF.

The gene calls are TRBV29-1 and TRBJ1-2; D may be TRBD1 (5 bases). This CDR3 region has 13 residues. Per germline, CDR1 SQVTM and CDR2 ANQGSEA. Trimming took 2 bases from V and 2 from J, leaving 9 bases between them. CDR3 sequence: CSVELSGNYGYTF. CDR3 sequence (DNA): TGCAGCGTTGAACTCTCAGGGAACTATGGCTACACCTTC. Full variable domain (rest looked up from reference TRBV29-1 and TRBJ1-2): SAVISQKPSRDICQRGTSLTIQCQVDSQVTMMFWYRQQPGQSLTLIATANQGSEATYESGFVIDKFPISRPNLTFSTLTVSNMSPEDSSIYLCSVELSGNYGYTFGSGTRLTVV.